The 6 T cell receptor beta chains below all came from one sample that was sequenced in a study of shared clonotypes between healthy human individuals. The repertoire was sequenced with immunoSEQ multiplex PCR; TCRdb's copy has only in-frame clones and lacks some. Of over 2 million clones in the sample, 85% to 95% were seen once. Sequences were obtained from naive CD4+ T cells sorted from blood. Subset defined: CD45RA+ positively selected. These receptors all come from a man aged 18 to 30 in good health.

The J gene is TRBJ1-2, the V gene TRBV5-6; 7 positions agree with TRBD1. Losses at the gene ends were 2 bases for V and 7 bases for J; bases not matched to a gene: 14. This CDR3 has 16 amino acids. The germline V gene has CDR1 SGHDT and CDR2 YYEEEE. DNA of the CDR3: TGTGCCAGCAGCTTATTGTTGGGTCTGCAGGGGGTTGGCTACACCTTC. This codes for CASSLLLGLQGVGYTF.

This sequence joins TRBV19 and TRBJ1-1; unclear D gene. The CDR3 spans 14 residues. Germline CDR1 reads LNHDA; CDR2 reads SQIVND (reference sequence). V was cut by 9 bases and J by 1 base, with 15 bases left in between. The CDR3 here is CASLKNLGNTEAFF. CDR3 DNA sequence: TGTGCCAGCCTAAAGAACCTAGGGAACACTGAAGCTTTCTTT.

This sequence joins TRBV15 and TRBJ1-3; D is ambiguous. The CDR3 is made up of 13 amino acids. Deletions cut 6 bases from V and 0 bases from J, with 6 bases between. The germline V gene encodes CDR1 LNHNV and CDR2 YYDKDF (reference sequence). Written as DNA, the CDR3 is TGTGCCACCAGACCGTTCTCTGGAAACACCATATATTTT. Protein product: CATRPFSGNTIYF.

V is TRBV7-9 and J is TRBJ2-3; TRBD2 matches at 12 bases. Germline assignment: CDR1 SEHNR and CDR2 FQNEAQ (reference sequence). Losses at the gene ends were 7 bases for V and 3 bases for J; bases not matched to a gene: 8. CDR3 length: 16 residues. The CDR3 DNA sequence: TGTGCCAGCATCCTTACTAGCGGGGGGATGACAGATACGCAGTATTTT. Its translation is CASILTSGGMTDTQYF.

The chain has TRBV5-4 and TRBJ2-3; a weak D match, TRBD1 (5 bases). V lost 1 base and J lost 0, with 12 bases in between. Germline V CDR1 and CDR2: SGHNT, YYREEE (reference sequence). CDR3 length: 16 amino acids. The CDR3 sequence: CASSLQGILSTDTQYF. CDR3 nucleotides: TGTGCCAGCAGCTTGCAGGGTATTTTGAGCACAGATACGCAGTATTTT.

The genes are TRBV29-1 and TRBJ1-4, with D possibly matching TRBD1 (6 bases). With 5 bases removed from V and 8 bases from J, the gap between germline ends came to 12 bases. Germline V CDR1 and CDR2: SQVTM, ANQGSEA. The CDR3 is made up of 12 amino acids. The CDR3 sequence: CSVSSGVEKLFF. In DNA, the CDR3 is TGCAGCGTTTCATCAGGGGTCGAAAAACTGTTTTTT.